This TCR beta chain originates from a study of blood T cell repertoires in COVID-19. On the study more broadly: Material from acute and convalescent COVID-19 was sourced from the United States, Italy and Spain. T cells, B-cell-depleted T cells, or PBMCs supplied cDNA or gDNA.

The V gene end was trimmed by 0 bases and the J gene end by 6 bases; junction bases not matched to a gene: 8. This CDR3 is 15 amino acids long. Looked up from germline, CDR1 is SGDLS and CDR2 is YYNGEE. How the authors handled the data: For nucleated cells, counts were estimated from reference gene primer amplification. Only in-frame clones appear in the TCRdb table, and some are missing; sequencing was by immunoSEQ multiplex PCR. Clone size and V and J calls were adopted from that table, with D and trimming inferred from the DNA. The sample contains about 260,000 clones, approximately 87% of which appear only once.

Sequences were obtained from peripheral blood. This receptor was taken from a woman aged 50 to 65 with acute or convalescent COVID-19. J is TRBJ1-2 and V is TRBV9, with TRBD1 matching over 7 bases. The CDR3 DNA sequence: TGTGCCAGCAGCGTAGATCTCGTGGGGACAGATGGCTACACCTTC. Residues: CASSVDLVGTDGYTF.